A single sample gave rise to the 7 T cell receptor beta chains below, sequenced in a study of cytomegalovirus exposure and HLA in healthy donors. Both 60 Vbeta primers and 13 Jbeta primers went into the PCR. The repertoire was sequenced with immunoSEQ multiplex PCR; TCRdb's copy has only in-frame clones and lacks some. Among approximately 93,000 clones, over 55% were seen once, and the ten largest hold more than 5%. The material sequenced was PBMCs. Source of these receptors: a boy younger than 18 in good health and CMV-seropositive.

The V and J genes are TRBV9 and TRBJ2-5; possibly TRBD2 for D (5 bases). This CDR3 is built from 15 residues. Trimming shortened V by 0 bases and J by 7 bases, and 16 bases separated the two germline ends. The germline CDR1 and CDR2 sequences are SGDLS and YYNGEE. CDR3 DNA: TGTGCCAGCAGCGTAGACGGGGTTTTTCGCGGGACCCAGTACTTC. It translates to CASSVDGVFRGTQYF.

CDR3 protein: CASSPRTGQETQYF. CDR3 nucleotides: TGCGCCAGCAGCCCGAGGACAGGCCAAGAGACCCAGTACTTC. This rearrangement joins TRBV5-1 to TRBJ2-5, with 7 positions matching TRBD1. This CDR3 is 14 amino acids long. The germline CDR1 and CDR2 sequences are SGHRS and YFSETQ. With V trimmed by 4 bases and J by 1 base, 4 bases remained unmatched.

V gene TRBV10-3 combines with J gene TRBJ2-7, with 7 bases lining up with TRBD2. V shed 11 bases and J 3 bases; nucleotides not matched to a gene: 13. From germline, CDR1 is ENHRY and CDR2 SYGVKD. This CDR3 is 14 amino acids long. The CDR3 spells CASAPLALDYEQYF. The CDR3 DNA reads TGTGCCTCCGCCCCACTAGCGCTGGACTACGAGCAGTACTTC.

This clone was seen only a few times. The chain is built from TRBV5-1 and TRBJ2-1, with TRBD2 as a possible D gene (6 bases). The CDR3 sequence is 15 residues long. The germline V and J ends were trimmed by 0 bases and 3 bases, with 10 bases remaining between them. Germline CDR1 and CDR2: SGHRS and YFSETQ. CDR3 DNA: TGCGCCAGCAGCTTGGGGGGGGAACTCTACAATGAGCAGTTCTTC. This codes for CASSLGGELYNEQFF.

The rearrangement joins TRBV2 to TRBJ2-7; 11 bases map to TRBD2. Looked up from germline, CDR1 is SNHLY and CDR2 is FYNNEI. V was pared by 7 bases and J by 5 bases, with 13 bases of the junction left unmatched. The CDR3 is made up of 16 amino acids. CDR3 nucleotides: TGTGCCAGCACCTTCCCGGGGGGACTAGCGGCAAACGAGCAGTACTTC. Encoded protein: CASTFPGGLAANEQYF.

The V and J genes are TRBV6-6 and TRBJ1-5; 7 bases are a match to TRBD1. Germline V lookup: CDR1 MNHNY, CDR2 SVGAGI (reference sequence). V was clipped by 7 bases and J by 5 bases; unmatched bases: 5. The CDR3 has 13 residues. CDR3: CASTRQGDQPQHF. The CDR3, as DNA: TGTGCCAGCACCCGACAGGGAGATCAGCCCCAGCATTTT.

This chain joins TRBV6-1 and TRBJ1-1; tentatively, D is TRBD1 (6 bases). Germline V CDR1 and CDR2: MNHNS, SASEGT. V lost 5 bases, J lost 9 bases, and 16 bases lay in between. The CDR3 is made up of 13 amino acids. The CDR3 spells CASSQGPVLQAFF. The CDR3 bases are TGTGCCAGCAGTCAGGGGCCGGTACTCCAAGCTTTCTTT.